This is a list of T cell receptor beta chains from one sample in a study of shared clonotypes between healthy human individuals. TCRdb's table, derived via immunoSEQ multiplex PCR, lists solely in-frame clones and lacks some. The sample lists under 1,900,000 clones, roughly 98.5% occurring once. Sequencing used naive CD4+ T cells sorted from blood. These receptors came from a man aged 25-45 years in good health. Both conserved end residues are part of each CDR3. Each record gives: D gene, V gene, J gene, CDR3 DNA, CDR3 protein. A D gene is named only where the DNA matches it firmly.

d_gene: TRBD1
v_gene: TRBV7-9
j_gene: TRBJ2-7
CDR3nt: TGTGCCAGCGGCGGTGGGACAGGGATCGACGAGCAGTACTTC
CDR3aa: CASGGGTGIDEQYF

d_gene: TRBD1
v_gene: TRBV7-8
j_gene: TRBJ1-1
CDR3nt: TGTGCCAGCAGAACAGGGGGGCCCACTTACAACACTGAAGCTTTCTTT
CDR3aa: CASRTGGPTYNTEAFF

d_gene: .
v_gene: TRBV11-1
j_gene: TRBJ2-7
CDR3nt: TGTGCCAGCAGCTTACTTAGGGAGCAGTACTTC
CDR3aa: CASSLLREQYF

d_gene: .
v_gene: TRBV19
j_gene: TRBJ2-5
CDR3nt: TGTGCCAGTAGTACCTCGGAGACCCAGTACTTC
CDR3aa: CASSTSETQYF

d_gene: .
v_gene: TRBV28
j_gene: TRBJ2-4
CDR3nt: TGTGCCAGCAGTAGAGACGCCAAAAACATTCAGTACTTC
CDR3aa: CASSRDAKNIQYF

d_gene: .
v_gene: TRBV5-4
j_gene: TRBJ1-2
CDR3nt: TGTGCCAGCAGCTCCCGGGACGACGTCTATGGCTACACCTTC
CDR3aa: CASSSRDDVYGYTF

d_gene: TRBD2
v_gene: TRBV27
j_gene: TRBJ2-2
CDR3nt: TGTGCCAGCAGTTTATTGGCGGGGGCGAACACCGGGGAGCTGTTTTTT
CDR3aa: CASSLLAGANTGELFF

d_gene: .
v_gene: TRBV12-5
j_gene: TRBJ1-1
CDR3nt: TGTGCTAGTGGTTTGCCGGGCCCCGATAGACCAAGCACTGAAGCTTTCTTT
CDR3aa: CASGLPGPDRPSTEAFF

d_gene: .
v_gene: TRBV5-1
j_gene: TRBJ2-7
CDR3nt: TGCGCCAGCAGCTTCAAAGGTCCCTCTTACGAGCAGTACTTC
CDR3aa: CASSFKGPSYEQYF

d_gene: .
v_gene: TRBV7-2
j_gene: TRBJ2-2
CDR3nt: TGTGCCAGCAGCTCCCGGAGAGGGAACACCGGGGAGCTGTTTTTT
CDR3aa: CASSSRRGNTGELFF